A selection of T cell receptor beta chains follows, all from one sample in a study of blood T cell repertoires in COVID-19. Clones were read by immunoSEQ multiplex PCR, and TCRdb kept only the in-frame ones, dropping some. The table has fewer than 150,000 clones, around 86% seen once; the top ten hold 18%. Source material: peripheral blood. These receptor sequences come from a woman aged 45 to 65 who had recovered from COVID-19. Each CDR3 is given with its conserved first and last residue. Fields, in order: V gene, J gene, D gene, clone size, CDR3 DNA, CDR3 protein. D genes are given only for firm matches. Clone size is stated in some rows and not others, as once, few, many or a class when expanded.

v_call: TRBV5-1; j_call: TRBJ1-1; d_call: NA; clone_size: NA; cdr3_nt: TGCGCCAGCAGTCGAAGGACAGAGAAGAACACTGAAGCTTTCTTT; cdr3_aa: CASSRRTEKNTEAFF
v_call: TRBV6-6; j_call: TRBJ2-1; d_call: NA; clone_size: NA; cdr3_nt: TGTGCCAGCACTAGACGGGGATTACAGAGGAGTGAGCAGTTCTTC; cdr3_aa: CASTRRGLQRSEQFF
v_call: TRBV2; j_call: TRBJ2-1; d_call: TRBD2; clone_size: NA; cdr3_nt: TGTGCCAGCAGTCCGGGACTAGTCTACAATGAGCAGTTCTTC; cdr3_aa: CASSPGLVYNEQFF
v_call: TRBV6-5; j_call: TRBJ1-2; d_call: NA; clone_size: NA; cdr3_nt: TGTGCCAGCACGGAACAGGGACCCTATGGCTACACCTTC; cdr3_aa: CASTEQGPYGYTF
v_call: TRBV14; j_call: TRBJ1-2; d_call: TRBD1; clone_size: once; cdr3_nt: TGTGCCAGCAGCCGACAGGGCAACTATGGCTACACCTTC; cdr3_aa: CASSRQGNYGYTF
v_call: TRBV5-1; j_call: TRBJ2-3; d_call: TRBD2; clone_size: NA; cdr3_nt: TGCGCCAGCAGCTTAAGGGCGGGAGGGGTCACAGATACGCAGTATTTT; cdr3_aa: CASSLRAGGVTDTQYF
v_call: TRBV5-4; j_call: TRBJ1-2; d_call: TRBD1; clone_size: NA; cdr3_nt: TGTGCCAGCAGCCTGGGACAGGGATCCTATGGCTACACCTTC; cdr3_aa: CASSLGQGSYGYTF
v_call: TRBV5-4; j_call: TRBJ2-3; d_call: NA; clone_size: NA; cdr3_nt: TGTGCCAGCAGCCCAGGAACAGATACGCAGTATTTT; cdr3_aa: CASSPGTDTQYF
v_call: TRBV18; j_call: TRBJ1-3; d_call: NA; clone_size: NA; cdr3_nt: TGTGCCAGCTCACCACGGACAACTGGAAACACCATATATTTT; cdr3_aa: CASSPRTTGNTIYF
v_call: TRBV9; j_call: TRBJ2-5; d_call: TRBD1; clone_size: NA; cdr3_nt: TGTGCCAGCAGCGTAGGCCCGGGACAGGGTTTGGAGACCCAGTACTTC; cdr3_aa: CASSVGPGQGLETQYF
v_call: TRBV6-5; j_call: TRBJ1-2; d_call: TRBD1; clone_size: NA; cdr3_nt: TGTGCCAGCAGTTACGGGACAGGGGACTCCTATGGCTACACCTTC; cdr3_aa: CASSYGTGDSYGYTF
v_call: TRBV23-1; j_call: TRBJ2-7; d_call: TRBD1; clone_size: NA; cdr3_nt: TGCGCCAGCCCAGGAACAGGGGCAAGCTCCTACGAGCAGTACTTC; cdr3_aa: CASPGTGASSYEQYF
v_call: TRBV6-5; j_call: TRBJ1-2; d_call: TRBD1; clone_size: NA; cdr3_nt: TGTGCCAGCAGTTCCCTGACAGGGACCTATGGCTACACCTTC; cdr3_aa: CASSSLTGTYGYTF
v_call: TRBV19; j_call: TRBJ1-2; d_call: TRBD1; clone_size: NA; cdr3_nt: TGTGCCAGTAGTATAGGCCCGACAGGGGAAGGGCTTGGCTACACCTTC; cdr3_aa: CASSIGPTGEGLGYTF
v_call: TRBV21-1; j_call: TRBJ2-5; d_call: NA; clone_size: NA; cdr3_nt: TGTGCCAGCAGCAAAGCGCTTCTGCCGACAGGGACAGAGACCCAGTACTTC; cdr3_aa: CASSKALLPTGTETQYF
v_call: TRBV7-9; j_call: TRBJ1-3; d_call: TRBD1; clone_size: NA; cdr3_nt: TGTGCCAGCAGCTTGGAGACAGGGCGAAACACCATATATTTT; cdr3_aa: CASSLETGRNTIYF
v_call: TRBV19; j_call: TRBJ2-7; d_call: TRBD1; clone_size: NA; cdr3_nt: TGTGCCAGTAGCAGGGACAGGGGGAAGAGTGAGCAGTACTTC; cdr3_aa: CASSRDRGKSEQYF
v_call: TRBV11-2; j_call: TRBJ2-1; d_call: NA; clone_size: NA; cdr3_nt: TGTGCCAGCAGCCAGCAGGGGTATGAGCAGTTCTTC; cdr3_aa: CASSQQGYEQFF
v_call: TRBV6-5; j_call: TRBJ2-2; d_call: NA; clone_size: NA; cdr3_nt: TGTGCCAGCATGGAGACCACCGGGGAGCTGTTTTTT; cdr3_aa: CASMETTGELFF
v_call: TRBV4-1; j_call: TRBJ2-6; d_call: NA; clone_size: NA; cdr3_nt: TGCGCCAGCAGCCCGACAGGTCCTCTCTCTGGGGCCAACGTCCTGACTTTC; cdr3_aa: CASSPTGPLSGANVLTF
v_call: TRBV11-2; j_call: TRBJ2-7; d_call: NA; clone_size: NA; cdr3_nt: TGTGCCAGCAGCTTAGGGTCGACGTGGGGCCAATATTACGAGCAGTACTTC; cdr3_aa: CASSLGSTWGQYYEQYF
v_call: TRBV7-9; j_call: TRBJ2-7; d_call: TRBD2; clone_size: NA; cdr3_nt: TGTGCCAGCAGCTTCAGTAGCGGGAGCTACGAGCAGTACTTC; cdr3_aa: CASSFSSGSYEQYF
v_call: TRBV7-9; j_call: TRBJ2-3; d_call: NA; clone_size: NA; cdr3_nt: TGTGCCAGCAGCTTGTCAGCTAGTGTGGATACGCAGTATTTT; cdr3_aa: CASSLSASVDTQYF
v_call: TRBV9; j_call: TRBJ2-1; d_call: NA; clone_size: few; cdr3_nt: TGTGCCAGCAGCGTAGAAGGGCTAGCTGTTTACAATGAGCAGTTCTTC; cdr3_aa: CASSVEGLAVYNEQFF
v_call: TRBV19; j_call: TRBJ1-2; d_call: NA; clone_size: NA; cdr3_nt: TGTGCCAGTAGTCCAGGGTATGGCTACACCTTC; cdr3_aa: CASSPGYGYTF
v_call: TRBV10-3; j_call: TRBJ1-2; d_call: NA; clone_size: NA; cdr3_nt: TGTGCCATCGGGGAGGGGAAATATGGCTACACCTTC; cdr3_aa: CAIGEGKYGYTF